The 10 T cell receptor beta chains in this list originate from one sample, sequenced in a study of blood T cell repertoires in COVID-19. The repertoire was sequenced with immunoSEQ multiplex PCR; TCRdb's copy has only in-frame clones and lacks some. Seen here are 150,000 or so clones, roughly four fifths observed once, and the top ten hold about 2.9%. The specimen was peripheral blood. These receptor sequences come from a woman aged 80 or older with acute or convalescent COVID-19.

V and J are TRBV5-4 and TRBJ1-1; perhaps TRBD1 as D (6 bases). The CDR3 runs to 14 residues. The V gene's germline CDR1 is SGHNT and CDR2 YYREEE (reference sequence). V lost 2 bases and J 4 bases, leaving 12 bases between the germline ends. The chain's CDR3 is CASSFGGARTEAFF. DNA for the CDR3: TGTGCCAGCAGCTTTGGGGGGGCGCGCACTGAAGCTTTCTTT.

The gene calls are TRBV2 and TRBJ1-6; TRBD1 is a possible D gene (5 bases). V lost 1 base and J lost 10, with 14 bases in between. This CDR3 spans 15 amino acids. CDR1 and CDR2 (germline): SNHLY, FYNNEI. CDR3 in DNA: TGTGCCAGCAGTGAAGGTGACAGCTCCCTCTCACCCCTCCACTTT. Protein: CASSEGDSSLSPLHF.

The chain's CDR3 is CASSLLGHEQFF. In nucleotides, the CDR3 is TGCGCCAGCAGCTTACTGGGGCATGAGCAGTTCTTC. V and J are TRBV5-1 and TRBJ2-1; possibly TRBD1 for D (5 bases). The CDR3 runs 12 residues. Per germline, CDR1 SGHRS and CDR2 YFSETQ. V lost 2 bases, J lost 8 bases, and 8 bases lay in between.

The chain's CDR3 is CASSPRGAFF. The CDR3 DNA reads TGTGCCAGCAGTCCCCGGGGGGCTTTCTTT. The rearrangement uses TRBV28 and TRBJ1-1; D is perhaps TRBD1 (5 bases). The germline V gene encodes CDR1 MDHEN and CDR2 SYDVKM. Between the trimmed V and J ends, which lost 5 bases and 11 bases, there was a span of 9 bases. This CDR3 region has 10 residues.

The chain uses TRBV6-5 and TRBJ2-1; 9 bases are shared with TRBD2. The CDR3 is 15 amino acids. From germline, CDR1 is MNHEY and CDR2 SVGAGI. J was trimmed by 10 bases and V by 6 bases; bases with no gene match: 13. The CDR3 sequence: CASRPTSGVLGEQFF. CDR3 sequence (DNA): TGTGCCAGCAGACCGACTAGCGGTGTCCTAGGGGAGCAGTTCTTC.

This clone is a singleton in its sample. The V and J genes are TRBV5-1 and TRBJ2-5; no definite D call. Germline V gene data show CDR1 as SGHRS and CDR2 as YFSETQ. The CDR3 runs 15 residues. Trimming took 3 bases from V and 2 from J, leaving 14 bases between them. CDR3 amino acids: CASSSNPGQQETQYF. The CDR3 DNA reads TGCGCCAGCAGCTCGAACCCTGGCCAACAAGAGACCCAGTACTTC.

This clone was counted a few times. The V call is TRBV3-1 (or the pseudogene TRBV3-2), the J call TRBJ1-4; D not certain. The CDR3 runs to 12 residues. V lost 3 bases and J 8 bases, leaving 7 bases between the germline ends. Germline V gene data show CDR1 as LGHDT and CDR2 as YNNKEL (reference sequence). CDR3: CASSQAREKLFF. The CDR3, as DNA: TGTGCCAGCAGCCAGGCACGAGAAAAACTGTTTTTT.

This chain uses TRBV7-9 with TRBJ1-4; D uncertain. Germline V gene lookup returns CDR1 SEHNR and CDR2 FQNEAQ (reference sequence). The CDR3 consists of 15 residues. The V and J ends lost 7 bases and 8 bases respectively, with 20 bases between them. The CDR3 region has the DNA TGTGCCAGCACTCTTGGAGAGACCCCGGGGGAAAAACTGTTTTTT. It codes for CASTLGETPGEKLFF.

The chain recombines TRBV30 with TRBJ2-7; D may be TRBD1 (6 bases). The germline gives CDR1 GTSNPN, CDR2 SVGIG (reference sequence). This CDR3 is 16 amino acids long. Trimming stripped 2 bases from V and 0 bases from J, with 17 bases between. The CDR3 loop is CAWSPGVWDTSYEQYF. In DNA, the CDR3 is TGTGCCTGGAGTCCAGGTGTGTGGGACACCTCCTACGAGCAGTACTTC.

This clone was detected once. V usage is TRBV9 and J usage is TRBJ1-1; TRBD1 agrees at 7 bases. Germline-derived CDR1 and CDR2 are SGDLS and YYNGEE. V dropped 3 bases and J dropped 5; count of bases not matched to a gene: 7. CDR3 length: 14 residues. The CDR3 region is CASSALTGETEAFF. The CDR3 bases are TGTGCCAGCAGCGCCCTCACAGGGGAAACTGAAGCTTTCTTT.